Below are 28 T cell receptor beta chains sequenced from a single sample in a study of OX40 agonist ivuxolimab in advanced cancers. The method was immunoSEQ multiplex PCR; TCRdb's version includes in-frame clones alone and lacks a portion of them. The table lists over 65,000 clones, under 85% of them singletons. This specimen was CD4+ or CD8+ T cells sorted from blood, taken in a trial of the OX40 agonist ivuxolimab. The receptors shown here come from an adult with an advanced solid tumor such as melanoma, head and neck, liver or kidney cancer.

The rearrangement uses TRBV28 and TRBJ2-3; D is ambiguous. Germline CDR1 reads MDHEN; CDR2 reads SYDVKM. V was pared by 2 bases and J by 4 bases, with 10 bases between. The CDR3 is 14 residues long. CDR3 sequence (DNA): TGTGCCAGCAGTTTAATAACCCGGGCAGATACGCAGTATTTT. This gives the protein CASSLITRADTQYF.

This clone was counted a few times. The genes are TRBV6-5 and TRBJ1-2, with 9 bases matching TRBD1. With V trimmed by 5 bases and J by 8 bases, 6 bases remained unmatched. This CDR3 spans 13 amino acids. Germline values: CDR1 MNHEY, CDR2 SVGAGI. The CDR3 region is CASSPDRGWGYTF. The CDR3 DNA is TGTGCCAGCAGTCCCGACAGGGGGTGGGGCTACACCTTC.

This rearrangement joins TRBV5-1 to TRBJ2-1, with no clear D. This CDR3 comprises 15 residues. In germline, CDR1 is SGHRS, CDR2 YFSETQ. Trimming shortened V by 0 bases and J by 9 bases, and 16 bases separated the two germline ends. CDR3 sequence (DNA): TGCGCCAGCAGCTTGGGACACTCAACCGGCGGTGAGCAGTTCTTC. It yields the protein CASSLGHSTGGEQFF.

The chain couples TRBV18 to TRBJ1-3; 7 positions match TRBD1. The CDR3 runs to 16 residues. The V gene's germline CDR1 is KGHSH and CDR2 LQKENI. The V and J ends lost 4 bases and 0 bases, in that order; junction bases with no gene match: 6. In DNA, the CDR3 is TGTGCCAGCTCACGACAGGGACAGAACTCTGGAAACACCATATATTTT. Translation gives CASSRQGQNSGNTIYF.

The V gene is TRBV2, the J gene TRBJ2-1, with TRBD2 identical over 10 bases. Germline-derived CDR1 and CDR2 are SNHLY and FYNNEI. The V gene end was trimmed by 6 bases and the J gene end by 9 bases; junction bases not matched to a gene: 2. The CDR3 has 12 residues. CDR3 protein: CASRLAGTEQFF. In DNA, the CDR3 is TGTGCCAGCAGACTAGCGGGGACTGAGCAGTTCTTC.

As regards this clone: Other DNA sequences from this sample encode an identical CDR3 as well. This chain links TRBV2 with TRBJ1-2, with 8 nucleotides matching TRBD1. V shed 6 bases and J 4 bases; nucleotides not matched to a gene: 19. Looked up from germline, CDR1 is SNHLY and CDR2 is FYNNEI. This CDR3 is built from 18 residues. The CDR3 DNA follows: TGTGCCAGCAGCATTCAGGGGGCTATCGGTCGGGGAGCCTATGGCTACACCTTC. This translates into CASSIQGAIGRGAYGYTF.

The CDR3 loop reads CASSLGWSLTGELFF. The CDR3 DNA is TGCGCCAGCAGCTTGGGGTGGAGTCTCACCGGGGAGCTGTTTTTT. V and J are TRBV5-1 and TRBJ2-2; D gene uncertain. Germline V gives CDR1 SGHRS, CDR2 YFSETQ. The CDR3 sequence is 15 residues long. Trimming shortened V by 0 bases and J by 4 bases, and 10 bases separated the two germline ends.

The chain combines TRBV28 with TRBJ1-2; D is perhaps TRBD1 (5 bases). CDR1 and CDR2 from the germline V gene are MDHEN and SYDVKM. This CDR3 region has 10 residues. The V gene lost 8 bases and the J gene lost 6 bases, with 7 bases spanning the gap. The CDR3 coding sequence is TGTGCCAGCCGACAGAATGGCTACACCTTC. This encodes CASRQNGYTF.

The rearrangement links TRBV2 to TRBJ2-3; no reliable D call. CDR3 length: 13 amino acids. Germline V gene lookup returns CDR1 SNHLY and CDR2 FYNNEI. Trimming stripped 3 bases from V and 1 base from J, with 5 bases between. CDR3 residues: CASSDRRTDTQYF. The CDR3 region has the DNA TGTGCCAGCAGTGACAGACGCACAGATACGCAGTATTTT.

The rearrangement links TRBV19 to TRBJ2-2, with D perhaps given as TRBD1 or TRBD2 (6 bases each). The CDR3 has 13 residues. The germline gives CDR1 LNHDA, CDR2 SQIVND (reference sequence). DNA for the CDR3: TGTGCGACGAAGGGGGGGAACACCGGGGAGCTGTTTTTT. It yields the protein CATKGGNTGELFF.

The rearrangement uses TRBV5-1 and TRBJ1-3, with D unclear. This CDR3 contains 14 residues. Between the trimmed V and J ends, which lost 3 bases and 1 base, there was a span of 8 bases. Germline V gene lookup returns CDR1 SGHRS and CDR2 YFSETQ. The CDR3 nucleotides read TGCGCCAGCAGCTCTGGAGGATCTGGAAACACCATATATTTT. Translation: CASSSGGSGNTIYF.

The chain joins TRBV18 to TRBJ1-1; D is possibly TRBD1 (5 bases). The CDR3 has 14 residues. CDR1 KGHSH and CDR2 LQKENI come from the germline V gene. Trimming took off 6 bases at V and 4 bases at J, with 15 bases between the two ends. The CDR3 region is CASSRARGSTEAFF. The CDR3 region has the DNA TGTGCCAGCTCCCGGGCCCGGGGGAGCACTGAAGCTTTCTTT.

This clone has just a few counts. This chain connects TRBV9 to TRBJ1-5; D not resolved. Germline V gene sequence: CDR1 SGDLS, CDR2 YYNGEE. The V gene lost 3 bases and the J gene lost 0 bases, with 7 bases spanning the gap. CDR3 length equals 14 residues. The CDR3 DNA is TGTGCCAGCAGCGCGGGCTCTAGCAATCAGCCCCAGCATTTT. Translating it yields CASSAGSSNQPQHF.

The chain carries TRBV11-2 and TRBJ2-5; 9 bases line up with TRBD1. V dropped 0 bases and J dropped 6; count of bases not matched to a gene: 5. This CDR3 spans 15 amino acids. The V gene's germline CDR1 is SGHAT and CDR2 FQNNGV. The CDR3 is CASSLDSDRGKTQYF. The DNA for the CDR3 is TGTGCCAGCAGCTTAGATAGCGACAGGGGGAAGACCCAGTACTTC.

The chain couples TRBV28 to TRBJ2-1, with TRBD2 matching over 11 bases. After removal of 1 base from V and 10 bases from J, the junction contained 6 bases not matched to a gene. The germline CDR1 and CDR2 sequences are MDHEN and SYDVKM. The CDR3 totals 15 residues. CDR3 in DNA: TGTGCCAGCAGTTTATACACTAGCGGGAGTCGCGAGCAGTTCTTC. Protein product: CASSLYTSGSREQFF.

J is TRBJ2-6 and V is TRBV5-1; TRBD1 matches 7 bases. J lost 4 bases, V lost 3 bases, and 4 bases had no gene match. Germline V gene data show CDR1 as SGHRS and CDR2 as YFSETQ. The CDR3 has 15 residues. CDR3 in DNA: TGCGCCAGCAGCTCCACAGGGGAAGGGGCCAACGTCCTGACTTTC. It yields the protein CASSSTGEGANVLTF.

The rearrangement joins TRBV28 to TRBJ1-1, with 8 bases aligning to TRBD1. V dropped 5 bases and J dropped 1; count of bases not matched to a gene: 6. Germline loops: CDR1 MDHEN, CDR2 SYDVKM. The CDR3 spans 15 residues. The CDR3 DNA follows: TGTGCCAGCAGTCCCCCGGACAGGGCGAACACTGAAGCTTTCTTT. Its translation is CASSPPDRANTEAFF. Together with reference TRBV28 and TRBJ1-1, the CDR3 gives the full variable domain: DVKVTQSSRYLVKRTGEKVFLECVQDMDHENMFWYRQDPGLGLRLIYFSYDVKMKEKGDIPEGYSVSREKKERFSLILESASTNQTSMYLCASSPPDRANTEAFFGQGTRLTVV.

The V and J genes are TRBV5-6 and TRBJ1-1, with TRBD1 identical over 7 bases. The V and J ends lost 4 bases and 5 bases, in that order; junction bases with no gene match: 8. Per the germline V gene, CDR1 is SGHDT and CDR2 is YYEEEE. The CDR3 extends over 14 amino acids. The CDR3 loop reads CASSLRLQGTEAFF. CDR3 in DNA: TGTGCCAGCAGCCTGCGACTACAGGGGACTGAAGCTTTCTTT.

V is TRBV11-2 and J is TRBJ2-3; D gene uncertain. CDR1 is SGHAT and CDR2 is FQNNGV in the germline V gene. The CDR3 length is 14 residues. V was clipped by 3 bases and J by 2 bases, with 9 bases between them. The DNA of the CDR3 is TGTGCCAGCAGCTTCTCATTGAACACAGATACGCAGTATTTT. Translating it yields CASSFSLNTDTQYF.

The rearrangement joins TRBV30 to TRBJ2-7; 13 bases fit TRBD2. The trim removed 0 bases at V and 4 bases at J, leaving 6 bases unmatched. The CDR3 totals 16 residues. Looked up from germline, CDR1 is GTSNPN and CDR2 is SVGIG (reference sequence). CDR3 in amino acids: CAWSVTRTSGRYEQYF. Written as DNA, the CDR3 is TGTGCCTGGAGTGTAACTCGGACTAGCGGGAGATACGAGCAGTACTTC.

This clone was observed a single time. It is likely a read error, because the conserved phenylalanine at the end of the CDR3 is missing. This sequence joins TRBV6-5 and TRBJ1-1; D might be TRBD1 (6 bases). CDR3 length: 14 residues. Germline V CDR1 and CDR2: MNHEY, SVGAGI. The germline V and J ends were trimmed by 4 bases and 1 base, with 10 bases remaining between them. CDR3 sequence: CASSLEGQNTEAFL. The CDR3, as DNA: TGTGCCAGCAGTTTGGAGGGACAGAACACTGAAGCTTTCCTT.

The V call is TRBV6-5, the J call TRBJ2-1, with unresolved D. Germline CDR1 reads MNHEY; CDR2 reads SVGAGI. V was pared by 0 bases and J by 8 bases, with 11 bases between. There are 14 residues in the CDR3. CDR3 protein: CASSYSSIIDEQFF. Written as DNA, the CDR3 is TGTGCCAGCAGTTACTCAAGTATTATCGATGAGCAGTTCTTC.

The chain employs TRBV7-9 and TRBJ1-3; D call uncertain. Germline CDR1 and CDR2: SEHNR and FQNEAQ (reference sequence). Between the trimmed V and J ends, which lost 1 base and 3 bases, there was a span of 10 bases. CDR3 length: 15 amino acids. CDR3 region: CASSLGSSGGNTIYF. CDR3 sequence (DNA): TGTGCCAGCAGCTTAGGGAGTAGCGGTGGAAACACCATATATTTT.

The genes are TRBV2 and TRBJ2-1, with D possibly being TRBD1 or TRBD2 (5 bases each). From germline, CDR1 is SNHLY and CDR2 FYNNEI. The CDR3 totals 14 residues. Trimming took 8 bases from V and 0 from J, leaving 11 bases between them. The CDR3 loop is CASRPGSSYNEQFF. The CDR3 coding sequence is TGTGCCAGCCGGCCAGGGAGCTCCTACAATGAGCAGTTCTTC.

This clone is a singleton in its sample. The chain is built from TRBV11-1 and TRBJ2-1, with 8 bases lining up with TRBD2. The CDR3 sequence is 15 residues long. Germline V CDR1 and CDR2: SGHAT, FQDESV (reference sequence). The V segment lost 4 bases and the J segment 2 bases; nucleotides outside the gene matches: 4. The CDR3 region has the DNA TGTGCCAGCAGCTGGACGGGGGGGCCCTACAATGAGCAGTTCTTC. It is translated as CASSWTGGPYNEQFF.

J is TRBJ2-3 and V is TRBV29-1; D may be TRBD2 (6 bases). The germline gives CDR1 SQVTM, CDR2 ANQGSEA. Trimming took off 4 bases at V and 2 bases at J, with 13 bases between the two ends. There are 14 residues in the CDR3. CDR3 in amino acids: CSVVWGLNTDTQYF. CDR3 DNA sequence: TGCAGCGTTGTTTGGGGACTTAACACAGATACGCAGTATTTT.

The chain carries TRBV12-5 and TRBJ1-1; D gene ambiguous. The germline V gene has CDR1 LGHNT and CDR2 FRNRAP. Trimming took off 8 bases at V and 3 bases at J, with 10 bases between the two ends. The CDR3 is made up of 12 amino acids. The CDR3 loop is CASSMGYTEAFF. CDR3 in DNA: TGTGCTAGTTCCATGGGTTACACTGAAGCTTTCTTT.

CDR3 in amino acids: CASSRGGLLSTDTQYF. Written as DNA, the CDR3 is TGTGCCAGCAGCCGTGGTGGTCTTCTCTCCACAGATACGCAGTATTTT. The gene calls are TRBV11-1 and TRBJ2-3; D gene ambiguous. In germline, CDR1 is SGHAT, CDR2 FQDESV (reference sequence). This CDR3 spans 16 amino acids. Trimming removed 5 bases from V and 2 bases from J, with 17 bases in between. The whole variable domain, filled in from reference TRBV11-1 and TRBJ2-3, reads EAEVAQSPRYKITEKSQAVAFWCDPISGHATLYWYRQILGQGPELLVQFQDESVVDDSQLPKDRFSAERLKGVDSTLKIQPAELGDSAMYLCASSRGGLLSTDTQYFGPGTRLTVL.